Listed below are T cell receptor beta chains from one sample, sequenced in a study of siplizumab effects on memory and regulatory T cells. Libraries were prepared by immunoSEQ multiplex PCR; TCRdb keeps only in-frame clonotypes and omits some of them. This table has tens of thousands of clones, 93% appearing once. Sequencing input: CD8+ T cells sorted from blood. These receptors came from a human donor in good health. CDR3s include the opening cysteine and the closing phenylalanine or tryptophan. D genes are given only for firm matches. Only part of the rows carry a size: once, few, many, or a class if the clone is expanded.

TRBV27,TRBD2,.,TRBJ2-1,CASSLSVAGGVDEQFF,TGTGCCAGCAGTTTAAGTGTGGCGGGAGGGGTTGATGAGCAGTTCTTC
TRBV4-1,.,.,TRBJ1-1,CASSQDLPGQRTEAFF,TGCGCCAGCAGCCAAGACCTTCCGGGACAACGGACTGAAGCTTTCTTT
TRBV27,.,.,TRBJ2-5,CASSQSYTPPLETQYF,TGTGCCAGCAGTCAGTCTTATACCCCGCCATTGGAGACCCAGTACTTC
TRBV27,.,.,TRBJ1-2,CASSLSSNYGYTF,TGTGCCAGCAGTTTATCATCTAACTATGGCTACACCTTC
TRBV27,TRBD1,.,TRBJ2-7,CASSSLGQGGYEQYF,TGTGCCAGCAGCTCCCTCGGACAGGGGGGGTACGAGCAGTACTTC
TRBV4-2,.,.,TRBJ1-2,CASSQTGTYGYTF,TGTGCCAGCAGCCAAACAGGGACCTATGGCTACACCTTC
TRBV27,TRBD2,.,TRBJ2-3,CASSLYSPGTSGSGGTDTQYF,TGTGCCAGCAGTTTATACTCTCCAGGGACTAGCGGGAGTGGTGGGACAGATACGCAGTATTTT
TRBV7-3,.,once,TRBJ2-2,CASSLTVGENTGELFF,TGTGCCAGCAGCTTAACGGTGGGAGAGAACACCGGGGAGCTGTTTTTT
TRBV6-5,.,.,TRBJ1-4,CASSLGWRDEKLFF,TGTGCCAGCAGCCTTGGGTGGAGGGATGAAAAACTGTTTTTT
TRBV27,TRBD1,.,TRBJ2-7,CASSSRDRGYEQYF,TGTGCCAGCAGTTCAAGGGACAGGGGTTACGAGCAGTACTTC
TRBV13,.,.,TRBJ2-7,CASSLPGNEQYF,TGTGCCAGCAGCTTACCGGGAAACGAGCAGTACTTC
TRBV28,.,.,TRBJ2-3,CASSLGISTDTQYF,TGTGCCAGCAGTTTGGGGATTAGCACAGATACGCAGTATTTT
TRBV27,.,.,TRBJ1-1,CASSPGPGAEAFF,TGTGCCAGCAGCCCGGGACCGGGCGCTGAAGCTTTCTTT
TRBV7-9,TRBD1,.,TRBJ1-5,CASSHTGEEQPQHF,TGTGCCAGCAGCCACACAGGGGAGGAACAGCCCCAGCATTTT
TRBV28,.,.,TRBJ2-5,CASSPWTVQETQYF,TGTGCCAGCAGTCCGTGGACAGTCCAAGAGACCCAGTACTTC
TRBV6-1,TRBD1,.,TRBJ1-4,CASSTRTGMGEKLFF,TGTGCCAGCAGTACCCGGACAGGGATGGGTGAAAAACTGTTTTTT
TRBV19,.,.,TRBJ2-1,CASSIVNEQFF,TGTGCCAGTAGTATTGTGAATGAGCAGTTCTTC
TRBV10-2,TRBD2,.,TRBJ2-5,CAVGEGETQYF,TGCGCCGTCGGGGAGGGGGAGACCCAGTACTTC
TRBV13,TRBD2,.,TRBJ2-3,CASSSLAGGSDTQYF,TGTGCCAGCAGCTCCCTTGCGGGAGGATCGGATACGCAGTATTTT
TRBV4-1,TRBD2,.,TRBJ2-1,CASSQDSPSGRANEQFF,TGCGCCAGCAGCCAAGATTCCCCTAGCGGGAGGGCCAATGAGCAGTTCTTC
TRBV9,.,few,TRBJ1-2,CASSVGQRYGYTF,TGTGCCAGCAGCGTAGGGCAGAGATATGGCTACACCTTC
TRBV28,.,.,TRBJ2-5,CASRSRGHETQYF,TGTGCCAGCAGATCCAGGGGCCACGAGACCCAGTACTTC
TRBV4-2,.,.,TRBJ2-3,CASSRTATDTQYF,TGTGCCAGCAGCCGTACAGCTACAGATACGCAGTATTTT
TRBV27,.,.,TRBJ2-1,CASSSQMYAYNEQFF,TGTGCCAGCAGTTCCCAGATGTACGCCTACAATGAGCAGTTCTTC
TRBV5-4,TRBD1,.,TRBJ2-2,CASSWTGDTGELFF,TGTGCCAGCAGCTGGACAGGAGACACCGGGGAGCTGTTTTTT
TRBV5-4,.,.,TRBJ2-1,CASRAWGSSYNEQFF,TGTGCCAGCAGGGCCTGGGGGAGCTCCTACAATGAGCAGTTCTTC
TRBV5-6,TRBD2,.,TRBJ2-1,CASSDHSGSSTYNEQFF,TGTGCCAGCAGCGATCATAGCGGGAGTTCGACCTACAATGAGCAGTTCTTC
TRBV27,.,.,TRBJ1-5,CASSLGLSNQPQHF,TGTGCCAGCAGTTTAGGCCTTAGCAATCAGCCCCAGCATTTT
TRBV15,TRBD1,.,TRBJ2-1,CATSRSKPGQGYNEQFF,TGTGCCACCAGCAGATCAAAGCCGGGACAGGGTTACAATGAGCAGTTCTTC
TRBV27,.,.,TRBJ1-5,CATRRRSNQPQHF,TGTGCCACCCGACGAAGGAGCAATCAGCCCCAGCATTTT
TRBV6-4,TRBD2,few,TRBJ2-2,CASSDSSGSTGELFF,TGTGCCAGCAGTGACTCTAGCGGGAGCACCGGGGAGCTGTTTTTT
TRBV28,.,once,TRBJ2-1,CASSSPGSSEPEQFF,TGTGCCAGCAGTTCACCCGGGTCTTCAGAACCGGAGCAGTTCTTC
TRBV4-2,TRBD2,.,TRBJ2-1,CASSQDLAGAYNEQFF,TGTGCCAGCAGCCAAGATCTAGCGGGAGCCTACAATGAGCAGTTCTTC
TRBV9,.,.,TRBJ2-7,CASSVVSGTYEQYF,TGTGCCAGCAGCGTAGTTAGCGGTACCTACGAGCAGTACTTC
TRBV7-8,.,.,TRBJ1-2,CASSFRTNYGYTF,TGTGCCAGCAGCTTCAGGACTAACTATGGCTACACCTTC
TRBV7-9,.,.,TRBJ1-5,CASSPPMSNQPQHF,TGTGCCAGCAGCCCCCCAATGAGCAATCAGCCCCAGCATTTT
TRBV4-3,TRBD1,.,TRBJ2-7,CASSQFQGAYYEQYF,TGCGCCAGCAGCCAATTTCAGGGGGCATACTACGAGCAGTACTTC
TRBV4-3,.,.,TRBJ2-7,CASSQALPSYEQYF,TGCGCCAGCAGCCAGGCCCTCCCCTCCTACGAGCAGTACTTC
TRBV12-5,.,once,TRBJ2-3,CASGLPPDTQYF,TGTGCTAGTGGTTTGCCCCCAGATACGCAGTATTTT
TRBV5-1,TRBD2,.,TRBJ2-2,CASSPYGLATNTGELFF,TGCGCCAGCAGCCCATACGGACTAGCGACGAACACCGGGGAGCTGTTTTTT
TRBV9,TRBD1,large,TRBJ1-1,CASQGANTEAFF,TGTGCCAGCCAGGGGGCGAACACTGAAGCTTTCTTT
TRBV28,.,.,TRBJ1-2,CASSNQTASTF,TGTGCCAGCAGCAACCAGACGGCTTCCACCTTC
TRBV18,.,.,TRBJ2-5,CASTHQEQGGQETQYF,TGTGCCAGCACTCACCAGGAACAGGGCGGGCAAGAGACCCAGTACTTC
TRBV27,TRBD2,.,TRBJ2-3,CASSSRLAGGTDTQYF,TGTGCCAGCAGCTCTCGACTAGCGGGAGGCACAGATACGCAGTATTTT
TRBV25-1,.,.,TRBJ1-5,CASSAQGRNQPQHF,TGTGCCAGCAGTGCACAGGGCAGGAATCAGCCCCAGCATTTT
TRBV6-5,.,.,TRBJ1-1,CASSYTYGRNTEAFF,TGTGCCAGCAGTTACACTTACGGAAGAAACACTGAAGCTTTCTTT
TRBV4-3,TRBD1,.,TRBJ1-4,CASSQGTGGAGLRKLFF,TGCGCCAGCAGCCAAGGGACAGGGGGCGCGGGGCTACGAAAACTGTTTTTT
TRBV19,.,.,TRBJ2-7,CASSIGAAYEQYF,TGTGCCAGTAGTATAGGGGCCGCCTACGAGCAGTACTTC
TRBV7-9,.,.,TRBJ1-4,CASSVSAEKLFF,TGTGCCAGCAGCGTCTCGGCGGAAAAACTGTTTTTT
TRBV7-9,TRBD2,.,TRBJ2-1,CATQKPGLAGNSYNEQFF,TGTGCCACCCAAAAACCGGGACTAGCGGGGAACTCCTACAATGAGCAGTTCTTC
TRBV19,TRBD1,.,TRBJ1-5,CASWDRAYSNQPQHF,TGTGCCAGTTGGGACAGAGCTTATAGCAATCAGCCCCAGCATTTT
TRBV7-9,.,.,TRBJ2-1,CASSWDQSSYNEQFF,TGTGCCAGCAGCTGGGACCAGAGCTCCTACAATGAGCAGTTCTTC
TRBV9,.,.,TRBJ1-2,CASSNGGAYTF,TGTGCCAGCAGCAATGGGGGGGCCTACACCTTC
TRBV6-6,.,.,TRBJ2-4,CASSQGLAKNIQYF,TGTGCCAGCAGTCAAGGGCTAGCCAAAAACATTCAGTACTTC
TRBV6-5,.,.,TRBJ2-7,CASSYGPGINEQYF,TGTGCCAGCAGTTACGGTCCAGGGATCAACGAGCAGTACTTC
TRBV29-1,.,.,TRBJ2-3,CSVKGLRTDTQYF,TGCAGCGTAAAGGGACTCCGCACAGATACGCAGTATTTT
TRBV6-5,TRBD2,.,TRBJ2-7,CASGPAGVEQYF,TGTGCCAGCGGGCCAGCGGGAGTCGAGCAGTACTTC
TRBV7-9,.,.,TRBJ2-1,CASSRDHNEQFF,TGTGCCAGCAGTCGGGACCACAATGAGCAGTTCTTC
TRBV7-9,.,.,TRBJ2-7,CASSLWGRGYSYEQYF,TGTGCCAGCAGCTTATGGGGCAGGGGCTACTCCTACGAGCAGTACTTC